The 30 T cell receptor beta chains below were found in one sample sequenced in a study of OX40 agonist ivuxolimab in advanced cancers. Clones were read by immunoSEQ multiplex PCR, and TCRdb kept only the in-frame ones, dropping some. This repertoire shows approximately 50,000 clones, 70% to 85% found once; its top ten account for over 3.5%. The sequencing here drew on CD4+ or CD8+ T cells sorted from blood, taken in a trial of the OX40 agonist ivuxolimab. The receptor source for this set is an adult with an advanced solid tumor such as melanoma, head and neck, liver or kidney cancer.

The gene calls are TRBV9 and TRBJ2-7, with D unresolved. CDR3 length: 13 residues. Per the germline V gene, CDR1 is SGDLS and CDR2 is YYNGEE. Trimming removed 3 bases at V and 6 bases at J, with 13 bases between. The CDR3 nucleotides read TGTGCCAGCAGCGCCACCCCCACACGCGAGCAGTACTTC. Its protein product is CASSATPTREQYF.

This rearrangement joins TRBV11-3 to TRBJ1-1; perhaps TRBD1 as D (5 bases). The CDR3 covers 15 residues. Germline lookup yields CDR1 SGHNT and CDR2 YENEEA. V was shortened by 2 bases and J by 5 bases, with 15 bases between the two germline ends. In nucleotides, the CDR3 is TGTGCCAGCAGCTTAATTGGGGGGTCACGGACTGAAGCTTTCTTT. Encoded protein: CASSLIGGSRTEAFF.

The chain recombines TRBV4-1 with TRBJ2-1, with 10 positions matching TRBD2. Trimming at V came to 1 base and at J to 1 base, leaving 1 base not matched to a gene. From germline, CDR1 is MGHRA and CDR2 YSYEKL. The CDR3 is made up of 16 amino acids. The CDR3 nucleotides read TGCGCCAGCAGCCAAGGAGCGGGGGGGTCCTACAATGAGCAGTTCTTC. Protein product: CASSQGAGGSYNEQFF.

The chain joins TRBV10-3 to TRBJ1-1; D not resolved. The CDR3 runs 13 residues. Germline V gene data show CDR1 as ENHRY and CDR2 as SYGVKD. V lost 0 bases and J lost 3, with 5 bases in between. Here the CDR3 DNA reads TGTGCCATCAGTGAGTCCGCCGACACTGAAGCTTTCTTT. Amino acid sequence: CAISESADTEAFF.

The CDR3 bases are TGTGCCACCAGCAGAGGAGACTCGGGTCGGGGGCCCCTCCACTTT. As protein: CATSRGDSGRGPLHF. The chain combines TRBV15 with TRBJ1-6; weak D call: TRBD1 (5 bases). The V end lost 1 base, the J end lost 13 bases, and 17 bases lay between the germline ends. The CDR3 has 15 residues. CDR1 is LNHNV, CDR2 YYDKDF, per germline (reference sequence).

The chain couples TRBV19 to TRBJ2-1; 7 bases map to TRBD1. The V segment lost 5 bases and the J segment 6 bases; nucleotides outside the gene matches: 13. CDR1 LNHDA and CDR2 SQIVND come from the germline V gene (reference sequence). The CDR3 consists of 16 residues. CDR3 sequence reads: CASSPGTALTRNEQFF. The CDR3 DNA reads TGTGCCAGTAGTCCCGGGACAGCACTGACCCGCAATGAGCAGTTCTTC. The whole variable domain, remainder taken from reference TRBV19 and TRBJ2-1, is DGGITQSPKYLFRKEGQNVTLSCEQNLNHDAMYWYRQDPGQGLRLIYYSQIVNDFQKGDIAEGYSVSREKKESFPLTVTSAQKNPTAFYLCASSPGTALTRNEQFFGPGTRLTVL.

The V gene is TRBV28, the J gene TRBJ1-1; 11 bases match TRBD1. This CDR3 spans 15 amino acids. The V segment lost 5 bases and the J segment 6 bases; nucleotides outside the gene matches: 8. CDR1 and CDR2 from the germline V gene are MDHEN and SYDVKM. DNA of the CDR3: TGTGCCAGCAGTGGGACAGGGGGATGGTACGCTGAAGCTTTCTTT. Protein: CASSGTGGWYAEAFF. The full variable domain, rest sourced from reference TRBV28 and TRBJ1-1, is DVKVTQSSRYLVKRTGEKVFLECVQDMDHENMFWYRQDPGLGLRLIYFSYDVKMKEKGDIPEGYSVSREKKERFSLILESASTNQTSMYLCASSGTGGWYAEAFFGQGTRLTVV.

This chain joins TRBV10-3 and TRBJ2-7; perhaps TRBD2 as D (6 bases). The V end lost 4 bases, the J end lost 0 bases, and 10 bases lay between the germline ends. The CDR3 is made up of 14 amino acids. CDR1 is ENHRY and CDR2 is SYGVKD in the germline V gene. In nucleotides, the CDR3 is TGTGCCATCAGTGGGGGGGATTTCTCCTACGAGCAGTACTTC. Translation gives CAISGGDFSYEQYF.

The V and J genes are TRBV9 and TRBJ2-7, with D perhaps matching TRBD1 (6 bases). Germline V gives CDR1 SGDLS, CDR2 YYNGEE. With 0 bases removed from V and 3 bases from J, the gap between germline ends came to 10 bases. The CDR3 spans 14 residues. The CDR3 sequence is CASSVGTENYEQYF. The CDR3 DNA is TGTGCCAGCAGCGTAGGGACAGAAAACTACGAGCAGTACTTC. Together with reference TRBV9 and TRBJ2-7, the CDR3 gives the full variable domain: DSGVTQTPKHLITATGQRVTLRCSPRSGDLSVYWYQQSLDQGLQFLIQYYNGEERAKGNILERFSAQQFPDLHSELNLSSLELGDSALYFCASSVGTENYEQYFGPGTRLTVT.

V and J are TRBV18 and TRBJ1-5; D might be TRBD1 (5 bases). The V end was cut by 6 bases, the J end by 1 base, with 13 bases between. The CDR3 sequence is 15 residues long. Looked up from germline, CDR1 is KGHSH and CDR2 is LQKENI. CDR3 sequence (DNA): TGTGCCAGCTCCCCGAATGAGGGGAGCAATCAGCCCCAGCATTTT. Encoded protein: CASSPNEGSNQPQHF.

About this clone itself: A read error may produce the germline difference seen at one junction end. V is TRBV18 and J is TRBJ1-1, with a weak D call TRBD1 (6 bases). The CDR3 length is 13 residues. CDR1 and CDR2 from the germline V gene are KGHSH and LQKENI. CDR3 nucleotides: TGTGCCAGCTCACCCCTGGGGGACACTAAAGCTTTCTTT. It is translated as CASSPLGDTKAFF.

The rearrangement links TRBV19 to TRBJ2-7; D assignment may be TRBD1 or TRBD2 (5 bases each). Per the germline V gene, CDR1 is LNHDA and CDR2 is SQIVND (reference sequence). V was clipped by 3 bases and J by 6 bases, with 9 bases between them. This CDR3 is built from 12 residues. DNA for the CDR3: TGTGCCAGTAGTATCCGGGACGGCGAGCAGTACTTC. It encodes CASSIRDGEQYF.

This sequence joins TRBV28 and TRBJ2-5; TRBD2 is a possible D gene (7 bases). This CDR3 spans 15 amino acids. Trimming took 3 bases from V and 4 from J, leaving 15 bases between them. Germline assignment: CDR1 MDHEN and CDR2 SYDVKM. CDR3 bases: TGTGCCAGCAGTTTCCCAGGGGACTATGCAGAGACCCAGTACTTC. The encoded protein is CASSFPGDYAETQYF.

The chain recombines TRBV30 with TRBJ1-1; 7 positions match TRBD1. The CDR3 has 14 residues. The germline gives CDR1 GTSNPN, CDR2 SVGIG (reference sequence). J lost 0 bases, V lost 0 bases, and 1 base had no gene match. CDR3 sequence (DNA): TGTGCCTGGAGTGTACAGGGGATGAACACTGAAGCTTTCTTT. Protein product: CAWSVQGMNTEAFF. The full variable domain, its missing parts supplied by reference TRBV30 and TRBJ1-1, is SQTIHQWPATLVQPVGSPLSLECTVEGTSNPNLYWYRQAAGRGLQLLFYSVGIGQISSEVPQNLSASRPQDRQFILSSKKLLLSDSGFYLCAWSVQGMNTEAFFGQGTRLTVV.

The V gene is TRBV7-2, the J gene TRBJ2-7; D is undetermined. Germline values: CDR1 SGHTA, CDR2 FQGNSA. This CDR3 region has 14 residues. Deletions cut 0 bases from V and 5 bases from J, with 11 bases between. The CDR3, as DNA: TGTGCCAGCAGCTTAGCGGCGACTCCGGACGAGCAGTACTTC. Protein sequence: CASSLAATPDEQYF.

In its sample, this clone was seen once. The chain carries TRBV28 and TRBJ1-1; TRBD1 matches 8 bases. The CDR3 is 15 residues long. The trim removed 8 bases at V and 1 base at J, leaving 9 bases unmatched. Germline V CDR1 and CDR2: MDHEN, SYDVKM. The CDR3 sequence is CASLGQGGGNTEAFF. CDR3 in DNA: TGTGCCAGCCTAGGACAGGGCGGGGGGAACACTGAAGCTTTCTTT.

The J gene is TRBJ2-3, the V gene TRBV19; 7 positions agree with TRBD2. The CDR3 totals 13 residues. The germline V gene has CDR1 LNHDA and CDR2 SQIVND (reference sequence). J was trimmed by 0 bases and V by 6 bases; bases with no gene match: 0. The CDR3 reads CASRGLSTDTQYF. CDR3 bases: TGTGCCAGTAGGGGACTAAGCACAGATACGCAGTATTTT.

The chain links TRBV9 to TRBJ2-7; D is possibly TRBD2 (6 bases). The CDR3 runs 14 residues. V shed 4 bases and J shed 0 bases, with 11 bases lying between them. Germline lookup yields CDR1 SGDLS and CDR2 YYNGEE. CDR3 coding DNA: TGTGCCAGCAGCACCCAGACTAGCTCCTACGAGCAGTACTTC. Its translation: CASSTQTSSYEQYF.

The chain employs TRBV6-6 and TRBJ2-1; 7 bases are shared with TRBD1. V was pared by 4 bases and J by 5 bases, with 8 bases of the junction left unmatched. The germline V gene encodes CDR1 MNHNY and CDR2 SVGAGI (reference sequence). The CDR3 loop spans 15 amino acids. The CDR3 here is CASSSRYTGDNEQFF. CDR3 nucleotides: TGTGCCAGCAGTTCCCGCTACACAGGGGACAATGAGCAGTTCTTC.

The rearrangement links TRBV5-1 to TRBJ1-1, with 7 bases fitting TRBD1. This CDR3 spans 12 amino acids. CDR1 and CDR2 (germline): SGHRS, YFSETQ. Trimming at V came to 8 bases and at J to 4 bases, leaving 5 bases not matched to a gene. CDR3 residues: CASGTDLTEAFF. The CDR3 bases are TGCGCCAGTGGGACAGATCTCACTGAAGCTTTCTTT.

This clone was seen more than once but under ten times. The rearrangement joins TRBV18 to TRBJ2-7; D unclear. The germline CDR1 and CDR2 sequences are KGHSH and LQKENI. The CDR3 spans 12 residues. Trimming took 3 bases from V and 4 from J, leaving 7 bases between them. The CDR3 nucleotides read TGTGCCAGCTCACCCCAGCAATACGAGCAGTACTTC. Translation gives CASSPQQYEQYF.

The chain recombines TRBV30 with TRBJ1-1; no clear D. V lost 0 bases and J 0 bases, leaving 8 bases between the germline ends. CDR1 is GTSNPN and CDR2 is SVGIG in the germline V gene (reference sequence). The CDR3 has 14 residues. The CDR3, as DNA: TGTGCCTGGAGTGTGCCGAAATTGAACACTGAAGCTTTCTTT. This encodes CAWSVPKLNTEAFF.

This rearrangement joins TRBV29-1 to TRBJ2-3; 10 bases agree with TRBD2. Trimming took 3 bases from V and 1 from J; bases not matched to a gene: 13. Germline V gives CDR1 SQVTM, CDR2 ANQGSEA. The CDR3 contains 18 residues. In DNA form, the CDR3 reads TGCAGCGTTGATATCCCCAGCGGGGGGGCCGTGGGCACAGATACGCAGTATTTT. It translates to CSVDIPSGGAVGTDTQYF.

This chain uses TRBV7-3 with TRBJ1-1, with D unresolved. Trimming shortened V by 5 bases and J by 5 bases, and 12 bases separated the two germline ends. The germline V gene has CDR1 SGHTA and CDR2 FQGTGA. CDR3 length: 13 amino acids. The chain's CDR3 is CASSTMMSTEAFF. CDR3 bases: TGTGCCAGCAGCACCATGATGAGTACTGAAGCTTTCTTT.

The chain couples TRBV7-8 to TRBJ1-2, with no clear D. CDR3 size: 15 residues. Germline CDR1 and CDR2: SGHVS and FQNEAQ. With 4 bases removed from V and 0 bases from J, the gap between germline ends came to 12 bases. As DNA, the CDR3 is TGTGCCAGCAGCTCGACCAGTCTTTCTAACTATGGCTACACCTTC. Protein product: CASSSTSLSNYGYTF.

The chain recombines TRBV4-3 with TRBJ2-3; possibly TRBD1 for D (6 bases). V was trimmed by 1 base and J by 2 bases, leaving 13 bases between them. This CDR3 has 16 amino acids. Germline V CDR1 and CDR2: LGHNA, YSLEER. CDR3 sequence (DNA): TGCGCCAGCAGCCAAGGAGGGGGAGCTCACACAGATACGCAGTATTTT. Its translation: CASSQGGGAHTDTQYF.

The chain employs TRBV6-4 and TRBJ1-2; D perhaps matches TRBD1 (5 bases). The CDR3 loop spans 13 amino acids. Trimming stripped 0 bases from V and 5 bases from J, with 7 bases between. Looked up from germline, CDR1 is MRHNA and CDR2 is SNTAGT. For the CDR3, the DNA is TGTGCCAGCAGTGACTCGGCAGGGTATGGCTACACCTTC. Amino acid sequence: CASSDSAGYGYTF.

The chain links TRBV6-6 to TRBJ1-1; D unresolved. Deletions cut 2 bases from V and 1 base from J, with 8 bases between. Germline V CDR1 and CDR2: MNHNY, SVGAGI (reference sequence). This CDR3 contains 14 residues. The CDR3 is CASSYHPRNTEAFF. The CDR3 DNA reads TGTGCCAGCAGTTACCACCCTAGGAACACTGAAGCTTTCTTT.

Worth noting for this clone: This specimen includes other DNA sequences encoding the same CDR3. This rearrangement joins TRBV18 to TRBJ1-5, with D perhaps TRBD1 (6 bases). Germline V lookup: CDR1 KGHSH, CDR2 LQKENI. The CDR3 totals 13 residues. Trimming removed 6 bases from V and 3 bases from J, with 9 bases in between. CDR3 DNA: TGTGCCAGCTCGCCAGGGGACAATCAGCCCCAGCATTTT. Amino acids: CASSPGDNQPQHF. Full variable domain (missing parts from reference TRBV18 and TRBJ1-5): NAGVMQNPRHLVRRRGQEARLRCSPMKGHSHVYWYRQLPEEGLKFMVYLQKENIIDESGMPKERFSAEFPKEGPSILRIQQVVRGDSAAYFCASSPGDNQPQHFGDGTRLSIL.

The V gene is TRBV6-5, the J gene TRBJ2-7; tentative D call: TRBD1 (5 bases). CDR3 length: 15 residues. Trimming took off 3 bases at V and 2 bases at J, with 14 bases between the two ends. Germline CDR1 is MNHEY and CDR2 is SVGAGI. The CDR3 sequence is CASSYGADETYEQYF. The CDR3 nucleotides are TGTGCCAGCAGTTATGGGGCAGATGAAACCTACGAGCAGTACTTC.